This T cell receptor (beta chain) derives from a study of regulatory T cells in long-lasting Graves disease. Time point here: persistent/refractory GD, antithyroid drugs over 5 years with positive TRAb. The TCR library used RNA extracted from PBMCs. In this sample, this clonotype turned up a few times. The antigen is not known. This CDR3 has 13 amino acids. V dropped 3 bases and J dropped 3 bases, with 12 bases sitting between them. Per the germline V gene, CDR1 is DFQATT and CDR2 is SNEGSKA (reference sequence). Researchers made TCR beta libraries by using iRepertoire HTBI primers and running Arm-PCR on CDR3 regions. TCRdb reprocessed the multiplex PCR reads with MiXCR, giving one entry per CDR3 protein. Among about 400,000 distinct CDR3 sequences listed, roughly 20% were seen once. The study's findings and limits: Persistent patients shared some 2,500 public clonotypes among themselves. Newly diagnosed patients shared fewer, at under 1,000.

The TCR originated in a female donor with Graves disease. Material: peripheral blood mononuclear cells (PBMCs), obtained when the disease was refractory, from a patient treated with antithyroid drugs. The chain combines TRBV20-1 with TRBJ2-7; D is uncertain. CDR3 sequence (DNA): TGCAGTGCTAGGGTGGCAAACTACTACGAGCAGTACTTC. It yields the protein CSARVANYYEQYF.